The source of this T cell receptor beta chain is a study of control samples from healthy donors and cancer patients. V dropped 0 bases and J dropped 5; count of bases not matched to a gene: 4. CDR1 and CDR2 (germline): SGHDT, YYEEEE. CDR3 length equals 15 residues. Data came from immunoSEQ multiplex PCR; TCRdb stores just in-frame clones and leaves some out. The data show about 170,000 clones, 90% to 95% seen once. This clone was seen only once. The rearrangement joins TRBV5-6 to TRBJ2-5, with TRBD2 identical over 10 bases. The sequence came from a woman in her twenties or thirties in good health. The sequenced material came from blood. In DNA, the CDR3 is TGTGCCAGCAGCTTGGCACTAGCGGGGTTTGAGACCCAGTACTTC. Amino acid sequence: CASSLALAGFETQYF.